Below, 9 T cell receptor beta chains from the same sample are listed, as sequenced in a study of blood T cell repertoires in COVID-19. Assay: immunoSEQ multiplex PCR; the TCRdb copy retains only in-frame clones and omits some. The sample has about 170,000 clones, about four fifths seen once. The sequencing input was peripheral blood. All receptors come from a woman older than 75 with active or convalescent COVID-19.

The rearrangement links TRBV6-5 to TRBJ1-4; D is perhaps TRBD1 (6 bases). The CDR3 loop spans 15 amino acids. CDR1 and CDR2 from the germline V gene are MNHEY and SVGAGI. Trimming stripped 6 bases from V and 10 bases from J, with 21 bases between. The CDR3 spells CASRDDRTTIGKLFF. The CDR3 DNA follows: TGTGCCAGCAGAGACGACAGGACCACCATTGGAAAACTGTTTTTT.

CDR3 nucleotide sequence: TGCGCCAGCAGCTTGTGGGGTGCGGGACTAGCGACAGATACGCAGTATTTT. This sequence encodes CASSLWGAGLATDTQYF. The chain combines TRBV5-1 with TRBJ2-3; TRBD2 agrees at 10 bases. The CDR3 sequence is 17 residues long. The germline V gene encodes CDR1 SGHRS and CDR2 YFSETQ. Trimming took 1 base from V and 3 from J; bases not matched to a gene: 8.

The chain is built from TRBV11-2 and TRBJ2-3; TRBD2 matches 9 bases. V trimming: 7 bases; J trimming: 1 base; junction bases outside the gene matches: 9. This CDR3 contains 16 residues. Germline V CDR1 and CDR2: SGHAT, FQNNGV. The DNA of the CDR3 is TGTGCCAGCATCCAAAATTTAGCGGGAGGCACAGATACGCAGTATTTT. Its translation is CASIQNLAGGTDTQYF. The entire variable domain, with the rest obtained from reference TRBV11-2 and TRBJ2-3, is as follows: EAGVAQSPRYKIIEKRQSVAFWCNPISGHATLYWYQQILGQGPKLLIQFQNNGVVDDSQLPKDRFSAERLKGVDSTLKIQPAKLEDSAVYLCASIQNLAGGTDTQYFGPGTRLTVL.

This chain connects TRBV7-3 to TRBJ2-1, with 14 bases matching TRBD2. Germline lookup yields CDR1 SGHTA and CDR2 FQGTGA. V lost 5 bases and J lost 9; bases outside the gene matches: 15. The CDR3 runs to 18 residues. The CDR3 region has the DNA TGTGCCAGCAGCATACTCGGGACTAGCGGGAGCTCATCCGGTGAGCAGTTCTTC. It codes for CASSILGTSGSSSGEQFF.

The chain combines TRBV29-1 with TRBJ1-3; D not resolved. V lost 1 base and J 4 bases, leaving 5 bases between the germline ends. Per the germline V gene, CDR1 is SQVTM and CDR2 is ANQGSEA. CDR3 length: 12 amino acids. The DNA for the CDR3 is TGCAGCGTTGAAGGAGGGGGAAACACCATATATTTT. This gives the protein CSVEGGGNTIYF.

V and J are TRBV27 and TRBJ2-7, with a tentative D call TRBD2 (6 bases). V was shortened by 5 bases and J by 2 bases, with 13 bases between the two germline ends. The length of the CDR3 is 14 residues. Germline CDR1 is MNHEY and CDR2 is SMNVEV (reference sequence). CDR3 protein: CASSPGLSTYEQYF. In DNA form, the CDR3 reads TGTGCCAGCAGTCCGGGACTGTCTACCTACGAGCAGTACTTC.

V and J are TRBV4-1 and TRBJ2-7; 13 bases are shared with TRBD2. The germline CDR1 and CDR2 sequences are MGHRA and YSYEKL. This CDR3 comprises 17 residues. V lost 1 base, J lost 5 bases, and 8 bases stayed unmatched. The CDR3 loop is CASSQVRGLAGDHEQYF. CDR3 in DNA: TGCGCCAGCAGCCAAGTAAGAGGACTAGCGGGAGACCACGAGCAGTACTTC.

This chain's CDR3 is CASSYNRDTGELFF. The CDR3 region has the DNA TGTGCCAGCAGTTACAATCGGGACACCGGGGAGCTGTTTTTT. The chain couples TRBV6-5 to TRBJ2-2; no clear D gene. The CDR3 spans 14 residues. V lost 2 bases to trimming and J lost 3 bases, with 7 bases between them. Germline CDR1 MNHEY, CDR2 SVGAGI.

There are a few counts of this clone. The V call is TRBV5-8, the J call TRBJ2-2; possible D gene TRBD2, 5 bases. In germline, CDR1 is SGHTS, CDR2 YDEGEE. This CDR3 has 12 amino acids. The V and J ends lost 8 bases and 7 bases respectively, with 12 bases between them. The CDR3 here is CASGRGSGELFF. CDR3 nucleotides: TGTGCCAGTGGCCGAGGGAGCGGGGAGCTGTTTTTT.